This entry concerns a single T cell receptor (beta chain). Its antigen is still unknown. The data derive from a study of CD8 T cells in Susac syndrome. RNA amounts of 0.5 to 1 ug underwent reverse transcription with random hexamers. Amplification of the TCR beta CDR3 was carried out by immunoSEQ multiplex PCR, which spanned a total of 54 Vbeta and 13 Jbeta segments. TCRdb passed the immunoSEQ multiplex PCR reads through MiXCR, listing each CDR3 protein once. The sample contains roughly 100,000 distinct CDR3 sequences, around 94% of which appear only once. Regarding the study as a whole: In total CD8+ repertoires, roughly 16 Susac-specific public clones were found, and CD8+ TEMRA repertoires had roughly five.

Trimming at V came to 4 bases and at J to 8 bases, leaving 11 bases not matched to a gene. The CDR3 loop spans 14 amino acids. Germline-derived CDR1 and CDR2 are DFQATT and SNEGSKA (reference sequence). The sequencing sample was made of CD8+ T cells from PBMCs. The chain recombines TRBV20-1 with TRBJ2-1; 7 bases map to TRBD2. The TCR sequence derives from a human donor with Susac syndrome. In nucleotides, the CDR3 is TGCAGTGCTAAGACTAGCTGGGGGGGGGATGAGCAGTTCTTC. Translating gives CSAKTSWGGDEQFF.